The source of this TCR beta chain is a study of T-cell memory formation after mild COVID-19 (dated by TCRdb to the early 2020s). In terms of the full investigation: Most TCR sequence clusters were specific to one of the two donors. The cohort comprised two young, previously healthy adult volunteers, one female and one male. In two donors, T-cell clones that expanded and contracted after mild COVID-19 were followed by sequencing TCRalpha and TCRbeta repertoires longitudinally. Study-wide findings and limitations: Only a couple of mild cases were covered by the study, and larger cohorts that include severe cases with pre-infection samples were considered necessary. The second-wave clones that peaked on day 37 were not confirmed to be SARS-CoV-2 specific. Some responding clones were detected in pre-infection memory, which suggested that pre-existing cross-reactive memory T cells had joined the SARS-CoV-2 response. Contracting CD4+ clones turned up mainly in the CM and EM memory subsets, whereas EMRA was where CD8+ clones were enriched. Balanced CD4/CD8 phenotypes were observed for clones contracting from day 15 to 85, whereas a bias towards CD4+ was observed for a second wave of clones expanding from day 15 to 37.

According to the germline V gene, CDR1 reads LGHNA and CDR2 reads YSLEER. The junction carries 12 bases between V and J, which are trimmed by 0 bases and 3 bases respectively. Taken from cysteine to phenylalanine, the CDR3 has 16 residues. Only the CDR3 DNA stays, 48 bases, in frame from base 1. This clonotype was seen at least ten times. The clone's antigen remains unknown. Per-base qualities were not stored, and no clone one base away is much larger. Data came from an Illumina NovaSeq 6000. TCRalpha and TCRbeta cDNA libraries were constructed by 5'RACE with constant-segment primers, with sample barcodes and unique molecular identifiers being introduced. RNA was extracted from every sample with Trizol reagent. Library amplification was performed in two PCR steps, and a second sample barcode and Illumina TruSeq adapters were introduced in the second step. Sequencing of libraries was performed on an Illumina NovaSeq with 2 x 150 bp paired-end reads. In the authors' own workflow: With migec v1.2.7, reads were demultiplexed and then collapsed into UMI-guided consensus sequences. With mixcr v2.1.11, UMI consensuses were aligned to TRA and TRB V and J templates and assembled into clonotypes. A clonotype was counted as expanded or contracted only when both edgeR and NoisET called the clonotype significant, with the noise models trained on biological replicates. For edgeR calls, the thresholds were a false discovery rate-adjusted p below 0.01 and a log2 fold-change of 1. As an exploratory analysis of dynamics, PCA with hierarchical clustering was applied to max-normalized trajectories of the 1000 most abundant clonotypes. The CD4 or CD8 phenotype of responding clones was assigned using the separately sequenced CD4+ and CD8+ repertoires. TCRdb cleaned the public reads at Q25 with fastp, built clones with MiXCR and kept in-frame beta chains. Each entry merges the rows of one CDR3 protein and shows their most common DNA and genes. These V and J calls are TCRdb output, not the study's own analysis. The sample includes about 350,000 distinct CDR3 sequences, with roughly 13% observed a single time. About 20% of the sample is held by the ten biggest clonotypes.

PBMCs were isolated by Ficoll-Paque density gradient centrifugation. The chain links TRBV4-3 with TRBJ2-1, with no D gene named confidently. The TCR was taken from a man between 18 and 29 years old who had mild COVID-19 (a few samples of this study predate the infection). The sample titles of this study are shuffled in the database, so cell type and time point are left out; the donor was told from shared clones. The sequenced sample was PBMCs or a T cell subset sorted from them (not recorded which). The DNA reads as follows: TGCGCCAGCAGCCAAGAAGGCTCGAGTCTCTACAATGAGCAGTTCTTC. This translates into CASSQEGSSLYNEQFF.